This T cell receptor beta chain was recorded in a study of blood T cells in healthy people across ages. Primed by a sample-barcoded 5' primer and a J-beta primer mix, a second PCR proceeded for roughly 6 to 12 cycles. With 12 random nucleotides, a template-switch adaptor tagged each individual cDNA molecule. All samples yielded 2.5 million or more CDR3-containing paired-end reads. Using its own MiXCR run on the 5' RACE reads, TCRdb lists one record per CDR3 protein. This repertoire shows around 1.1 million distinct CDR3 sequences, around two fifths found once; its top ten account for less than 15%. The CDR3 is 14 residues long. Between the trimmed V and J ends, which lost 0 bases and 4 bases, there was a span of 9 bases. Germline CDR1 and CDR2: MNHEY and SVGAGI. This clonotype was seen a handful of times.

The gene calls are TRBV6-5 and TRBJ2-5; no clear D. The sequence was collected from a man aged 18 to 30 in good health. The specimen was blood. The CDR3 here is CASSYSTGRETQYF. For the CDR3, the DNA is TGTGCCAGCAGTTACTCGACCGGCAGAGAGACCCAGTACTTC.